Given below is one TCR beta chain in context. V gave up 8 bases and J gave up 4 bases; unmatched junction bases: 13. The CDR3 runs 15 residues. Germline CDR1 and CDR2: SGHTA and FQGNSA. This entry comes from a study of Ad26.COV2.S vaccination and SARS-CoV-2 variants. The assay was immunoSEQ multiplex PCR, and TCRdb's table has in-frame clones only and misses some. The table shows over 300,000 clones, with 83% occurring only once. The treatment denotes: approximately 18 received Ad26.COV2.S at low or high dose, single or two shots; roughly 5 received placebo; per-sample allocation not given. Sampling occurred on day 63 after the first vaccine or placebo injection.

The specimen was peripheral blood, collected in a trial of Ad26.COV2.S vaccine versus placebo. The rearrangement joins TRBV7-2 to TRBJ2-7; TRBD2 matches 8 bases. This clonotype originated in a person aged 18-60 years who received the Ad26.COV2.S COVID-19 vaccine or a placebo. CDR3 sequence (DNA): TGTGCCAGCGGAAGGGGAGCGGGAGTCATGTACGAGCAGTACTTC. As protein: CASGRGAGVMYEQYF.